Sequencing of this T cell receptor beta chain was carried out in a study of shared clonotypes between healthy human individuals. At the level of the study: Used for every donor were three CD4 naive, three CD4 memory, two CD8 naive and one CD8 memory plate.

Points on this clone: The target antigen is unknown.

CDR1 is MGHDK, CDR2 SYGVNS, per germline. The CDR3 runs to 13 residues. The ends were cut back, 5 bases at V and 8 bases at J, with 12 bases in the middle. As defined, naive CD8 cells were CD45RO-negative and positively selected for CCR7, with terminally differentiated effector memory CD45RA+ cells excluded. Points from the study as a whole: The study generally estimated greater richness for naive than memory subsets.

Some 30,000 T cell genomes, or approximately 200 ng DNA, went into the sorted-subset replicate PCRs. In the original workflow: Because ImmunoSEQ provided only junction sequences with no quality scores, the filtering differed. The table came from immunoSEQ multiplex PCR; TCRdb's copy has only in-frame clones and leaves some out. V, J and clone size were drawn from that table, and D and trimming were deduced from the DNA. The sample contains about 2 million clones, about 94% of which appear only once. The origin of this receptor is a young man in good health. Sequencing was carried out using naive CD8+ T cells sorted from blood. The chain couples TRBV25-1 to TRBJ1-4, with D maybe TRBD1 (6 bases). The CDR3 loop is CASSFQGTEKLFF. The CDR3 coding sequence is TGTGCCAGCAGTTTCCAGGGGACGGAAAAACTGTTTTTT.